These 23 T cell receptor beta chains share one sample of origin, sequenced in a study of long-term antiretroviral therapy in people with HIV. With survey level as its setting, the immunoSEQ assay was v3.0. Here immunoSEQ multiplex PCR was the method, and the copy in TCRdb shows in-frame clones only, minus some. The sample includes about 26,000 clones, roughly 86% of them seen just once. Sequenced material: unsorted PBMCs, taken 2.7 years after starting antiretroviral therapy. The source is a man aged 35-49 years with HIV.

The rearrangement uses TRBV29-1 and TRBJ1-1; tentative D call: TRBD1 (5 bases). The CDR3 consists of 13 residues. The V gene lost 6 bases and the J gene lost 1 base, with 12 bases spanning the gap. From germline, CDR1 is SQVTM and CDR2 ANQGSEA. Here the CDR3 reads CSVTGRGNTEAFF. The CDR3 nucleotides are TGCAGCGTGACGGGACGGGGGAACACTGAAGCTTTCTTT.

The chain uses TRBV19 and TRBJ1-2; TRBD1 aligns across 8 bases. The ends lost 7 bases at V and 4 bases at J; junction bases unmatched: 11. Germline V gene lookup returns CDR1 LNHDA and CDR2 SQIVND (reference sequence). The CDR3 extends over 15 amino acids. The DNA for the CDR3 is TGTGCCAGTACTCACCCTAATACAGGGGGCTATGGCTACACCTTC. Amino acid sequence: CASTHPNTGGYGYTF.

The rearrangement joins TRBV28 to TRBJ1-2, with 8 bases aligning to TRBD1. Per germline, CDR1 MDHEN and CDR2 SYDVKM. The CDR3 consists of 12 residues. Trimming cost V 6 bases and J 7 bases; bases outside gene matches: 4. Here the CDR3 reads CASRTGAGGYTF. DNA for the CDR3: TGTGCCAGCAGGACAGGGGCTGGTGGCTACACCTTC.

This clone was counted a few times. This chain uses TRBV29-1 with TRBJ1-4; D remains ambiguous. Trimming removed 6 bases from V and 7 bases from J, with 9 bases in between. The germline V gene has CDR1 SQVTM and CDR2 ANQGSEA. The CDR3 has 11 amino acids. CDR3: CSVYVSEKLFF. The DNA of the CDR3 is TGCAGCGTGTACGTTAGTGAAAAACTGTTTTTT.

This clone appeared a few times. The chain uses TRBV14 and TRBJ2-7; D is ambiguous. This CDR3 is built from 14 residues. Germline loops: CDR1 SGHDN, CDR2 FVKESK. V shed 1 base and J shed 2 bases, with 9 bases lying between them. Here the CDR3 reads CASSQGRATYEQYF. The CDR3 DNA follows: TGTGCCAGCAGCCAAGGGCGCGCGACCTACGAGCAGTACTTC. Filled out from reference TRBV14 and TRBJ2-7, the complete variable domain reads EAGVTQFPSHSVIEKGQTVTLRCDPISGHDNLYWYRRVMGKEIKFLLHFVKESKQDESGMPNNRFLAERTGGTYSTLKVQPAELEDSGVYFCASSQGRATYEQYFGPGTRLTVT.

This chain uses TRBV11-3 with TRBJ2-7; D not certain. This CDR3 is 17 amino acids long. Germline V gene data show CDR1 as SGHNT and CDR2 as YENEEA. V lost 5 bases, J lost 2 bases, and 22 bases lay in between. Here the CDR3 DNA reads TGTGCCAGCAGCCCCCCACGGAAGCAGGAGAGGACCTACGAGCAGTACTTC. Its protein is CASSPPRKQERTYEQYF.

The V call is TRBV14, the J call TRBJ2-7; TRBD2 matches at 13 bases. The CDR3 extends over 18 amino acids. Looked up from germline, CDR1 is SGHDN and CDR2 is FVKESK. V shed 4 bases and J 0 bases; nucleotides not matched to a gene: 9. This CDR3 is CASSPGLAGVQYSYEQYF. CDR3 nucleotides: TGTGCCAGCAGCCCCGGACTAGCGGGGGTCCAGTACTCCTACGAGCAGTACTTC.

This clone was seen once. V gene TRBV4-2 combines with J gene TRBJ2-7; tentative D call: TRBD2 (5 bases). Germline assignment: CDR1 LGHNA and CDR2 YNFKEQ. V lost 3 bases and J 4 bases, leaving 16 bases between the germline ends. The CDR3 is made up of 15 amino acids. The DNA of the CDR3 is TGTGCCAGCAGCCACGGAGGTGGCTCCCAGTACGAGCAGTACTTC. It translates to CASSHGGGSQYEQYF.

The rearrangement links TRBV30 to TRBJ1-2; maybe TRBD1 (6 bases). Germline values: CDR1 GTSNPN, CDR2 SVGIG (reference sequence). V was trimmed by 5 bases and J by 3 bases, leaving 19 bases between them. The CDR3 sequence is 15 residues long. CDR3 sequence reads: CAWLSSYGGDYGYTF. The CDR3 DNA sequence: TGTGCCTGGCTGTCAAGTTATGGGGGCGACTATGGCTACACCTTC.

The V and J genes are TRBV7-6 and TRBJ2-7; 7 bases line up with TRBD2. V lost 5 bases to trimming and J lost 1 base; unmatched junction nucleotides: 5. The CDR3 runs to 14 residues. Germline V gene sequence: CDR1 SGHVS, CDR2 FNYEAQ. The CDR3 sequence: CASSLSGWSYEQYF. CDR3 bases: TGTGCCAGCAGCCTTAGCGGGTGGTCCTACGAGCAGTACTTC.

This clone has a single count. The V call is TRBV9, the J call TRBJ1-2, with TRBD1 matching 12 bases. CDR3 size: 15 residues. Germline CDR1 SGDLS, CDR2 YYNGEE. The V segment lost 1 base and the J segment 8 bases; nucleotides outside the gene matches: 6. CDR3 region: CASSVSGTGGRGYTF. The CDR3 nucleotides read TGTGCCAGCAGCGTATCCGGGACAGGGGGCCGAGGCTACACCTTC.

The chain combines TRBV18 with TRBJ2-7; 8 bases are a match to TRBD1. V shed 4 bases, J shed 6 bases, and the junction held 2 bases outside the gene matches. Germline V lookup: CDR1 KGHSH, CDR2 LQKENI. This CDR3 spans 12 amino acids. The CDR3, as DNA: TGTGCCAGCTCACGTACAGGGGGCGAGCAGTACTTC. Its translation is CASSRTGGEQYF.

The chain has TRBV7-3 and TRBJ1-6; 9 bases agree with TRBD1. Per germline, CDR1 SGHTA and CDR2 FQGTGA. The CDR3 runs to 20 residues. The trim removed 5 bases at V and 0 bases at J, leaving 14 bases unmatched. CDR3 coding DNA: TGTGCCAGCAGCCCCCCCCACCGGGACAGGGAGAGCTCCTATAATTCACCCCTCCACTTT. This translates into CASSPPHRDRESSYNSPLHF.

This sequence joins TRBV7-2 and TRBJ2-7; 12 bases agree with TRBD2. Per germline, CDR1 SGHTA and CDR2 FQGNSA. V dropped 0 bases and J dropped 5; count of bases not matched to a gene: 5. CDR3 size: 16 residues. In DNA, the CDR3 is TGTGCCAGCAGCTTAGCCACTAGCGGGGGGTCCCACGAGCAGTACTTC. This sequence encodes CASSLATSGGSHEQYF.

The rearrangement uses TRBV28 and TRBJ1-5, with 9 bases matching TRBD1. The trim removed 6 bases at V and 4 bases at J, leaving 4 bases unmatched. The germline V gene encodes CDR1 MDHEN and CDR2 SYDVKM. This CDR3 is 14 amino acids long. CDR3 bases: TGTGCCAGCAGAAGCGGGACAGGGAATCAGCCCCAGCATTTT. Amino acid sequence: CASRSGTGNQPQHF.

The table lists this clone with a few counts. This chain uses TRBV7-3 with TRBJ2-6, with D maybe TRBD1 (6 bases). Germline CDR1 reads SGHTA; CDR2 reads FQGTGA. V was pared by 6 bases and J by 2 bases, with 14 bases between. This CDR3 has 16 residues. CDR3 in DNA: TGTGCCAGCAGTCTCCAACAGGGTGCTGGGGCCAACGTCCTGACTTTC. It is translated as CASSLQQGAGANVLTF.

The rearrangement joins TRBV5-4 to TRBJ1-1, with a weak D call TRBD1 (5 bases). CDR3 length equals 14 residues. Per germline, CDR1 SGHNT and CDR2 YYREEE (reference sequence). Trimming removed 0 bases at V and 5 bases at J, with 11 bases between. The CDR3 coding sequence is TGTGCCAGCAGCTTGGGGGGGTCCAATACTGAAGCTTTCTTT. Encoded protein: CASSLGGSNTEAFF.

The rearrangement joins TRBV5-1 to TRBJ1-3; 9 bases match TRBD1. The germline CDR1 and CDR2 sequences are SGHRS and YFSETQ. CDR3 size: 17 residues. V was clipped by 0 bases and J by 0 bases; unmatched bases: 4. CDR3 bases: TGCGCCAGCAGCTTGGACAGGGGGCTCCTCTCTGGAAACACCATATATTTT. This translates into CASSLDRGLLSGNTIYF.

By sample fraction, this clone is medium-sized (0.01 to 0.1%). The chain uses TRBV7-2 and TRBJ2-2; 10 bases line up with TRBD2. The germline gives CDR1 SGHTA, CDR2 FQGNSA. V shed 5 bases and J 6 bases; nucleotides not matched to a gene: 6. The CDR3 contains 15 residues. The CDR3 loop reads CASSDLAGASGELFF. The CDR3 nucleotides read TGTGCCAGCAGCGATCTAGCGGGAGCCTCCGGGGAGCTGTTTTTT.

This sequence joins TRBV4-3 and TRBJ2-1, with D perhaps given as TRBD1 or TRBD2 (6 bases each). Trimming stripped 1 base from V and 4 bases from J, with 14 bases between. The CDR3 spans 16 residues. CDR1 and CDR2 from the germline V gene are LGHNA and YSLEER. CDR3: CASSQVGRGPYNEQFF. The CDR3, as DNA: TGCGCCAGCAGCCAAGTTGGACGGGGGCCTTACAATGAGCAGTTCTTC.

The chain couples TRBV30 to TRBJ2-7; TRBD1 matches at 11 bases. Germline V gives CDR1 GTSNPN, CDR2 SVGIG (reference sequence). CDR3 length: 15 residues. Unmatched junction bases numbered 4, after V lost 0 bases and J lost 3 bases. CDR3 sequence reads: CAWSVGTGGSYEQYF. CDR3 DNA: TGTGCCTGGAGTGTAGGGACAGGGGGAAGCTACGAGCAGTACTTC.

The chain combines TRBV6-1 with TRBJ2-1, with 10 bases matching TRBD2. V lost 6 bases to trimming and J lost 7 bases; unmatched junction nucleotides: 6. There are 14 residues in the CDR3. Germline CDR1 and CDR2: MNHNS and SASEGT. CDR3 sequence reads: CASSLAGVGNEQFF. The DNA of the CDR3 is TGTGCCAGCAGCCTAGCGGGGGTGGGGAATGAGCAGTTCTTC.

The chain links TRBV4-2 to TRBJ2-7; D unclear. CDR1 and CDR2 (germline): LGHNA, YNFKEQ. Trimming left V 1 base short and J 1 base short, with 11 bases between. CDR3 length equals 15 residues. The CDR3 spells CASSQGTGTSYEQYF. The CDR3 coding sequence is TGTGCCAGCAGCCAAGGTACTGGTACGTCCTACGAGCAGTACTTC.